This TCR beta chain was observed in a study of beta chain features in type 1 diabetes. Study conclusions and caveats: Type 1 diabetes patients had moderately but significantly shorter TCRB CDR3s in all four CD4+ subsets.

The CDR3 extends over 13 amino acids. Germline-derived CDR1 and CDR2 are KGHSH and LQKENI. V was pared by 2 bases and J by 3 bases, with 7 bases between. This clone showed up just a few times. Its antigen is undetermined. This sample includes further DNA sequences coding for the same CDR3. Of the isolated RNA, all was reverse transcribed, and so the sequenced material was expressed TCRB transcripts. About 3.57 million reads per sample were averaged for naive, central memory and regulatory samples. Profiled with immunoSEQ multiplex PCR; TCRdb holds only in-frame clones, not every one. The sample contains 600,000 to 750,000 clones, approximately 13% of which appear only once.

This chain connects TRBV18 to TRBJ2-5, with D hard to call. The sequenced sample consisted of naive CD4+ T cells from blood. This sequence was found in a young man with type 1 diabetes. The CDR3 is CASSPRAEETQYF. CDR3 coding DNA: TGTGCCAGCTCACCAAGGGCAGAAGAGACCCAGTACTTC. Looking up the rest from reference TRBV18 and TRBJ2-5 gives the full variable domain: NAGVMQNPRHLVRRRGQEARLRCSPMKGHSHVYWYRQLPEEGLKFMVYLQKENIIDESGMPKERFSAEFPKEGPSILRIQQVVRGDSAAYFCASSPRAEETQYFGPGTRLLVL.